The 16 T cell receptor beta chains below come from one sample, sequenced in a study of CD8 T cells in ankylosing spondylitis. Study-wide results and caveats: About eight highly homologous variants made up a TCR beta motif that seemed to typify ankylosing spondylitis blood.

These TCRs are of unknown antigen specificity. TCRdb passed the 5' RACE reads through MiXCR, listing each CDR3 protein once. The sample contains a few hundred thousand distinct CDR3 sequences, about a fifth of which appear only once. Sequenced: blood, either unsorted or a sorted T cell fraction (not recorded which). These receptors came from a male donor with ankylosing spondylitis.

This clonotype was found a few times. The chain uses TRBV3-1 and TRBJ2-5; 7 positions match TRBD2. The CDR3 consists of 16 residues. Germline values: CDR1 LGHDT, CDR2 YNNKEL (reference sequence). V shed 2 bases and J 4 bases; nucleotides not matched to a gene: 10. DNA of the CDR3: TGTGCCAGCAGCCAATTCGAGTGGGCTAGCGGAGAGACCCAGTACTTC. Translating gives CASSQFEWASGETQYF.

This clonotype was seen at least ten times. The CDR3 coding sequence is TGTGCCAGCAGTTTAGACAACTCCTACGAGCAGTACTTC. It encodes CASSLDNSYEQYF. This sequence joins TRBV28 and TRBJ2-7; the D is unclear. Germline CDR1 and CDR2: MDHEN and SYDVKM. The CDR3 loop spans 13 amino acids. The ends were cut back, 2 bases at V and 0 bases at J, with 5 bases in the middle.

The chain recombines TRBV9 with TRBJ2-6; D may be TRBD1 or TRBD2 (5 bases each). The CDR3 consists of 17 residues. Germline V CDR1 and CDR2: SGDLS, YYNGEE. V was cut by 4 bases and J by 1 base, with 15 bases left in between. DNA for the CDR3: TGTGCCAGCAGCCTCCTCCCTGGGGGATCTGGGGCCAACGTCCTGACTTTC. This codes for CASSLLPGGSGANVLTF.

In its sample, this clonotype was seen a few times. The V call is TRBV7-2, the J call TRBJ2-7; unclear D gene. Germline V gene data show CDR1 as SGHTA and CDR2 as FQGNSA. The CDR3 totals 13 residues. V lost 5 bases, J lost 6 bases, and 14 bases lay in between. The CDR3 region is CASSMVIVGEQYF. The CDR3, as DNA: TGTGCCAGCAGCATGGTGATAGTGGGCGAGCAGTACTTC. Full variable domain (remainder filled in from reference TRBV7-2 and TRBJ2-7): GAGVSQSPSNKVTEKGKDVELRCDPISGHTALYWYRQSLGQGLEFLIYFQGNSAPDKSGLPSDRFSAERTGGSVSTLTIQRTQQEDSAVYLCASSMVIVGEQYFGPGTRLTVT.

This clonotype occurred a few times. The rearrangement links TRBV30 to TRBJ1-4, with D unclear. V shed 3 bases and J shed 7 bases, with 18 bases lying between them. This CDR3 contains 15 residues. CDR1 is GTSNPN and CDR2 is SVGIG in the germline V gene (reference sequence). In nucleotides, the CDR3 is TGTGCCTGGAGCCTAGCGAAGGGCGGCCCTGAAAAACTGTTTTTT. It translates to CAWSLAKGGPEKLFF. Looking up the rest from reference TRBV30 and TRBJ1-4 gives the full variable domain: SQTIHQWPATLVQPVGSPLSLECTVEGTSNPNLYWYRQAAGRGLQLLFYSVGIGQISSEVPQNLSASRPQDRQFILSSKKLLLSDSGFYLCAWSLAKGGPEKLFFGSGTQLSVL.

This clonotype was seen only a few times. The CDR3 protein is CASSIGSGPEQYF. DNA for the CDR3: TGCGCCAGCAGCATCGGGAGCGGCCCCGAGCAGTACTTC. The J gene is TRBJ2-7, the V gene TRBV5-1, with a possible D match to TRBD2 (6 bases). Trimming removed 4 bases from V and 6 bases from J, with 14 bases in between. CDR3 length: 13 residues. Germline V lookup: CDR1 SGHRS, CDR2 YFSETQ.

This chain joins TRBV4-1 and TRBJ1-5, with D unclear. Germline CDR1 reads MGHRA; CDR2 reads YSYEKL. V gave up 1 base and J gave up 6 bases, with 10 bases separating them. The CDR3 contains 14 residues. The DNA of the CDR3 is TGCGCCAGCAGCCAAGGCCGGGCGGCTCAGCCCCAGCATTTT. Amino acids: CASSQGRAAQPQHF.

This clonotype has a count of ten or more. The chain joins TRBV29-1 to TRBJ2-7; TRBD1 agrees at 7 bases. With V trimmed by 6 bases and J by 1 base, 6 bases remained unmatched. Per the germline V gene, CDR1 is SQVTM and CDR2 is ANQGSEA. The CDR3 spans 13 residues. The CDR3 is CSVSDRRSYEQYF. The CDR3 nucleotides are TGCAGCGTATCGGACAGGAGATCCTACGAGCAGTACTTC.

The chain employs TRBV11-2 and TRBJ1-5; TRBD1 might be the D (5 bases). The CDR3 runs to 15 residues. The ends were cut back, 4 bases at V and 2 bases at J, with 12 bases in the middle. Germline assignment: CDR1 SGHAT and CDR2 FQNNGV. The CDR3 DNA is TGTGCCAGCAGCTCCCAGGGATTTGGCAATCAGCCCCAGCATTTT. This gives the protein CASSSQGFGNQPQHF.

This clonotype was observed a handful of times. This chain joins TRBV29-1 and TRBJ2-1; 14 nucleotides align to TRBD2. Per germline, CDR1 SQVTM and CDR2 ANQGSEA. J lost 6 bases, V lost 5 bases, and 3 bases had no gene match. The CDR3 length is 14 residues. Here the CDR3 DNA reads TGCAGCGTTTCCGGGACTAGCGGGAGCAATGAGCAGTTCTTC. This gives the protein CSVSGTSGSNEQFF.

CDR3 nucleotides: TGCAGTGCTAGATTTCGGACGGAGCCACCAAACAATGAGCAGTTCTTC. It translates to CSARFRTEPPNNEQFF. This chain joins TRBV20-1 and TRBJ2-1; no clear D. The CDR3 has 16 residues. V was trimmed by 2 bases and J by 5 bases, leaving 19 bases between them. Germline CDR1 and CDR2: DFQATT and SNEGSKA (reference sequence).

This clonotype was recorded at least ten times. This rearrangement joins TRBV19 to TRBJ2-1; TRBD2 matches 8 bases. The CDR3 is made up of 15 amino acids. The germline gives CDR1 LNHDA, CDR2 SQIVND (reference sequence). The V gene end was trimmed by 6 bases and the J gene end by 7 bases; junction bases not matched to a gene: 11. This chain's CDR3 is CASRPGLGRVNEQFF. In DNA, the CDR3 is TGTGCCAGTAGACCGGGACTAGGACGAGTGAATGAGCAGTTCTTC.

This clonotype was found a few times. The CDR3 loop reads CASSVDASGSLGDTQYF. The CDR3 DNA is TGTGCCAGCAGCGTAGACGCTAGCGGGAGCCTGGGGGATACGCAGTATTTT. The V call is TRBV9, the J call TRBJ2-3; 10 nucleotides agree with TRBD2. Germline loops: CDR1 SGDLS, CDR2 YYNGEE. The V segment lost 0 bases and the J segment 6 bases; nucleotides outside the gene matches: 10. The CDR3 has 17 amino acids.

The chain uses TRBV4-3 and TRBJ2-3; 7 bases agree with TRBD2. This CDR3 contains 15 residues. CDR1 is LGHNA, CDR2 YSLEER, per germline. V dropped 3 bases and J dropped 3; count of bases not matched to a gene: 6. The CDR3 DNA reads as TGCGCCAGCAGCCAGGCCAGGCGGGGGACAGATACGCAGTATTTT. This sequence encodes CASSQARRGTDTQYF.

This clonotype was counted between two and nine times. CDR3 sequence (DNA): TGTGCCAGCAGGTCAACAGGGACGGGTCACGAGCAGTACTTC. As protein: CASRSTGTGHEQYF. The chain joins TRBV27 to TRBJ2-7; D perhaps matches TRBD1 (6 bases). Trimming cost V 6 bases and J 5 bases, with 17 bases left between them. There are 14 residues in the CDR3. Germline values: CDR1 MNHEY, CDR2 SMNVEV (reference sequence).

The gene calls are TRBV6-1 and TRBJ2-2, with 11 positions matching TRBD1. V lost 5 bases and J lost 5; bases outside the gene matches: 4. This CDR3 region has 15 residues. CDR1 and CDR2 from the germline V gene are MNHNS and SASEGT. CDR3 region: CASSRTGGRTGELFF. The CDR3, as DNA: TGTGCCAGCAGTAGGACAGGGGGCCGTACCGGGGAGCTGTTTTTT.